The 10 T cell receptor beta chains below were found in one sample sequenced in a study of regulatory T cells in long-lasting Graves disease. Time point described: persistent/refractory GD, antithyroid drugs over 5 years with positive TRAb. PBMCs were the source of the RNA used for TCR sequencing. iRepertoire HTBI primers and Arm-PCR of CDR3 regions built TCR beta libraries. From the multiplex PCR reads, TCRdb called clonotypes with MiXCR, one entry per CDR3 protein. Found here are about 430,000 distinct CDR3 sequences, 21% of them singletons; the top ten hold over 11%. Sequenced material: peripheral blood mononuclear cells (PBMCs), taken when the disease was refractory, from a patient treated with antithyroid drugs. All receptors derive from a female donor with Graves disease.

There are a few counts of this clonotype. The V call is TRBV6-1, the J call TRBJ2-7; D gene ambiguous. Germline V gene lookup returns CDR1 MNHNS and CDR2 SASEGT. V was cut by 5 bases and J by 4 bases, with 12 bases left in between. The CDR3 has 13 residues. CDR3 loop: CASSPKGRYEQYF. In DNA, the CDR3 is TGTGCCAGCAGTCCCAAAGGACGGTACGAGCAGTACTTC.

V gene TRBV20-1 combines with J gene TRBJ1-1; no firm D call. Trimming took off 4 bases at V and 1 base at J, with 10 bases between the two ends. CDR1 DFQATT and CDR2 SNEGSKA come from the germline V gene (reference sequence). The CDR3 runs to 13 residues. In DNA, the CDR3 is TGCAGTGCTAATCCAGACCCGAACACTGAAGCTTTCTTT. Its translation is CSANPDPNTEAFF.

The CDR3 region has the DNA TGCAGTGCTAGAAACCGATCTGGAAACACCATATATTTT. Translated, it gives CSARNRSGNTIYF. The V call is TRBV20-1, the J call TRBJ1-3; no clear D. The V gene's germline CDR1 is DFQATT and CDR2 SNEGSKA (reference sequence). Trimming left V 2 bases short and J 1 base short, with 6 bases between. This CDR3 spans 13 amino acids.

This clonotype was seen repeatedly, ten times or more. The genes are TRBV12-3 or TRBV12-4 and TRBJ1-2, with 7 bases that match TRBD1. CDR3 length: 14 amino acids. V shed 6 bases and J 4 bases; nucleotides not matched to a gene: 8. This CDR3 reads CASSLTGDRYGYTF. The DNA of the CDR3 is TGTGCCAGCAGCCTCACAGGGGATCGCTATGGCTACACCTTC.

J is TRBJ2-3 and V is TRBV11-2; TRBD2 aligns across 9 bases. Germline trimming cut 4 bases from V and 4 bases from J; bases unmatched to any gene: 9. Germline lookup yields CDR1 SGHAT and CDR2 FQNNGV. The CDR3 totals 16 residues. This chain's CDR3 is CASSSGLAPPPDTQYF. As DNA, the CDR3 is TGTGCCAGCAGCTCGGGACTAGCACCTCCGCCAGATACGCAGTATTTT.

This sequence joins TRBV16 and TRBJ1-5; 8 bases align to TRBD1. Germline loops: CDR1 KGHSY, CDR2 FQNENV. Unmatched junction bases numbered 9, after V lost 2 bases and J lost 6 bases. This CDR3 has 16 amino acids. CDR3 region: CASSQRGQGGSQPQHF. CDR3 sequence (DNA): TGTGCCAGCAGCCAACGAGGACAGGGAGGGAGTCAGCCCCAGCATTTT. Drawing the rest from reference TRBV16 and TRBJ1-5, the complete variable domain is GEEVAQTPKHLVRGEGQKAKLYCAPIKGHSYVFWYQQVLKNEFKFLISFQNENVFDETGMPKERFSAKCLPNSPCSLEIQATKLEDSAVYFCASSQRGQGGSQPQHFGDGTRLSIL.

At least ten counts were recorded for this clonotype. This rearrangement joins TRBV27 to TRBJ2-7, with TRBD1 identical over 7 bases. This CDR3 contains 15 residues. The trim removed 5 bases at V and 2 bases at J, leaving 9 bases unmatched. Germline CDR1 MNHEY, CDR2 SMNVEV (reference sequence). CDR3 loop: CASSTYSGTAYEQYF. In nucleotides, the CDR3 is TGTGCCAGCAGTACCTATTCCGGGACAGCCTACGAGCAGTACTTC.

The rearrangement links TRBV2 to TRBJ2-7; 10 positions agree with TRBD1. Germline CDR1 reads SNHLY; CDR2 reads FYNNEI. This CDR3 has 15 amino acids. V dropped 6 bases and J dropped 2; count of bases not matched to a gene: 7. CDR3: CASSAGQGVAYEQYF. The CDR3 nucleotides are TGTGCCAGCAGCGCCGGACAGGGGGTTGCCTACGAGCAGTACTTC.

In its sample, this clonotype was seen a few times. CDR3 bases: TGTGCCTGGAGTTCGGGGGGCGAGCAGTACTTC. Its protein product is CAWSSGGEQYF. The chain combines TRBV30 with TRBJ2-7; TRBD2 aligns across 7 bases. The germline V gene has CDR1 GTSNPN and CDR2 SVGIG (reference sequence). CDR3 length: 11 amino acids. V shed 2 bases, J shed 6 bases, and the junction held 1 base outside the gene matches.

V usage is TRBV28 and J usage is TRBJ1-1; possible D gene TRBD1, 6 bases. Germline V gene lookup returns CDR1 MDHEN and CDR2 SYDVKM. This CDR3 contains 15 residues. The ends were cut back, 6 bases at V and 1 base at J, with 15 bases in the middle. The CDR3 protein is CASSPGDIGNTEAFF. The DNA of the CDR3 is TGTGCCAGCAGCCCAGGGGACATCGGGAACACTGAAGCTTTCTTT.